The clone carrying this TCR beta chain has more than one count but fewer than ten. What it binds is unknown. Germline values: CDR1 SEHNR, CDR2 FQNEAQ (reference sequence). V dropped 2 bases and J dropped 8 bases, with 15 bases sitting between them. This CDR3 comprises 14 residues. Included in the TCR beta cDNA libraries were unique molecular identifiers. Between about 1 and 11 million T cells gave rise to some 470,000 cDNA molecules. TCRdb passed the PCR reads through MiXCR, listing each CDR3 protein once. This table holds about 560,000 distinct CDR3 sequences, about 40% found once. The data were obtained in a study of post-analysis software for immune sequencing data. Background on the study: Clinical courses comprised relapsing-remitting, secondary progressive and progressive-relapsing multiple sclerosis. The study's findings and limits: Diversity measured as normalized Chao1 was significantly lower in multiple sclerosis patients than in controls. The authors found that F measure strongly co-clustered same-batch samples. About 5 TRBV segments (TRBV5-6, TRBV5-1 and TRBV20-1 among them) occurred more frequently in patients than in controls.

The receptor's source is a girl under 18 with multiple sclerosis. The material sequenced was blood. The chain recombines TRBV7-9 with TRBJ1-2; weak D call: TRBD1 (5 bases). The CDR3 spells CASSLRAGIEGYTF. In DNA, the CDR3 is TGTGCCAGCAGCTTAAGGGCAGGGATTGAGGGCTACACCTTC.